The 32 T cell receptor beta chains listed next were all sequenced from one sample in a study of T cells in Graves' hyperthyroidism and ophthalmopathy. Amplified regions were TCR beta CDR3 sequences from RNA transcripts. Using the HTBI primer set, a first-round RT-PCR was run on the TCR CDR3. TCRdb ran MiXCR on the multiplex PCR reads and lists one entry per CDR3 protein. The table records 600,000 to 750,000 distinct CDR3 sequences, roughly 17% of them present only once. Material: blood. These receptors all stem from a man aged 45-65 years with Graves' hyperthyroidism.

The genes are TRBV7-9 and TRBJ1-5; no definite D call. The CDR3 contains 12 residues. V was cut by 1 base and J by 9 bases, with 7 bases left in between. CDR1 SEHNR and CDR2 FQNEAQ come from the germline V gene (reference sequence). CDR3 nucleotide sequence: TGTGCCAGCAGCTTAGACGTTGCGCCCCAGCATTTT. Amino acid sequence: CASSLDVAPQHF. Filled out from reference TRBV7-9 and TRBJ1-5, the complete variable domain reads DTGVSQNPRHKITKRGQNVTFRCDPISEHNRLYWYRQTLGQGPEFLTYFQNEAQLEKSRLLSDRFSAERPKGSFSTLEIQRTEQGDSAMYLCASSLDVAPQHFGDGTRLSIL.

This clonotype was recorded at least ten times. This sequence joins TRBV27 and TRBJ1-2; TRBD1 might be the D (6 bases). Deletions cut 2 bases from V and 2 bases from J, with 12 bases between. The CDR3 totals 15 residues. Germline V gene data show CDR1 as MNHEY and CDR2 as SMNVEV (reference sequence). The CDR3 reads CASSLEGHLNYGYTF. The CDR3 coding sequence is TGTGCCAGCAGTTTAGAGGGACACTTGAACTATGGCTACACCTTC.

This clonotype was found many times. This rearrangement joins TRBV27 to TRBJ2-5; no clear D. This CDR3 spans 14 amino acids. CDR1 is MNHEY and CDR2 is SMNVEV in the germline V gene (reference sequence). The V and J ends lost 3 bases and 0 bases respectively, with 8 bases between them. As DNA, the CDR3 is TGTGCCAGCAGTTTTTGGCCTAACCAAGAGACCCAGTACTTC. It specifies CASSFWPNQETQYF.

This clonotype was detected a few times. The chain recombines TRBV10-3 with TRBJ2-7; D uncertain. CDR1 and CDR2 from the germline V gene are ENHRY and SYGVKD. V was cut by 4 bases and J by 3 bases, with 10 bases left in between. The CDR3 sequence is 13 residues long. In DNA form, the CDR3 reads TGTGCCATCAGTGCTAGACCGCTCTACGAGCAGTACTTC. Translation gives CAISARPLYEQYF.

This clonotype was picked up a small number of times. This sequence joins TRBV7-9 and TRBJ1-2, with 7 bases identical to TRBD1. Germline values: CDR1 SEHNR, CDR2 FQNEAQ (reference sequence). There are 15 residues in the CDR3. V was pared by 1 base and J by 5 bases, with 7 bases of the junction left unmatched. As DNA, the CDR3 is TGTGCCAGCAGCTTAGTAAACGACAGGGAGTATGGCTACACCTTC. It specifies CASSLVNDREYGYTF.

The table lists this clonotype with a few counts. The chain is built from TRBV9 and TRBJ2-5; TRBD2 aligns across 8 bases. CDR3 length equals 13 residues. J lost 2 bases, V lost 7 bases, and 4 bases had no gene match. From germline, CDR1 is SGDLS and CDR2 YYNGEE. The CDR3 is CASGRLAQETQYF. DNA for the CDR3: TGTGCCAGCGGCCGACTAGCGCAAGAGACCCAGTACTTC.

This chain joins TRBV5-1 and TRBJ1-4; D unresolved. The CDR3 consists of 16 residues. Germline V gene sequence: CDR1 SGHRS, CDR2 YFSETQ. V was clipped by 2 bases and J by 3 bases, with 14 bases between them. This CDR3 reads CASSFAAGRPNEKLFF. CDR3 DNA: TGCGCCAGCAGCTTCGCAGCCGGACGGCCTAATGAAAAACTGTTTTTT.

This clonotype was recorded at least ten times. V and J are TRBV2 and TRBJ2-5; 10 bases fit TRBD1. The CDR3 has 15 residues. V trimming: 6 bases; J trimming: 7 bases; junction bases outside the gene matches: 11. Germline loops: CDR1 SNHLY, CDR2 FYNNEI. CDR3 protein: CASSEAGTGARTQYF. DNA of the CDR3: TGTGCCAGCAGCGAGGCCGGGACAGGGGCCCGGACCCAGTACTTC.

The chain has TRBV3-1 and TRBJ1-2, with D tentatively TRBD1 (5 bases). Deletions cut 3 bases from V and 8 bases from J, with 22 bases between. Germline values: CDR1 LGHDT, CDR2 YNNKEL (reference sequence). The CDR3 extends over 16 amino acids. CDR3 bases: TGTGCCAGCAGCCAGGGAACCCTTCAGGGTCCCGGGGGCTACACCTTC. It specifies CASSQGTLQGPGGYTF.

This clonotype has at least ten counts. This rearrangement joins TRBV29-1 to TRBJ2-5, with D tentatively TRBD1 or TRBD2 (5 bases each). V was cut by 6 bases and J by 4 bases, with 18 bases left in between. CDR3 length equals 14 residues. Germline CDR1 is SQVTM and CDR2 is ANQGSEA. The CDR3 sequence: CSVPPWGMGETQYF. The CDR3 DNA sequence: TGCAGCGTGCCCCCGTGGGGGATGGGAGAGACCCAGTACTTC.

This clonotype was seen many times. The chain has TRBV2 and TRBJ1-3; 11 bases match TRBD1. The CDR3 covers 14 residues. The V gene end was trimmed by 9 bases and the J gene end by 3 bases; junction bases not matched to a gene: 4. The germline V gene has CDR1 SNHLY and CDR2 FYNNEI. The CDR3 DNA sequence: TGTGCCAGTATGGACAGGGGGCATGGAAACACCATATATTTT. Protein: CASMDRGHGNTIYF.

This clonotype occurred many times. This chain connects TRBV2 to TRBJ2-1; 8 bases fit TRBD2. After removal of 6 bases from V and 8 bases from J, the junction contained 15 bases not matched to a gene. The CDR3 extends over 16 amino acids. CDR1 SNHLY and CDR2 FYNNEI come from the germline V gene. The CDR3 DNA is TGTGCCAGCAGCCCGGCGCGGAGCCGGGAGGGCGATGAGCAGTTCTTC. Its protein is CASSPARSREGDEQFF.

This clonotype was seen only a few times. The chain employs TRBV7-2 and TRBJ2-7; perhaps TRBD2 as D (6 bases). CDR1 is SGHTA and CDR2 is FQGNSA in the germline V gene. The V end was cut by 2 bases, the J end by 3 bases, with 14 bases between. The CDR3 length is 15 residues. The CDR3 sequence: CASSLLASEIYEQYF. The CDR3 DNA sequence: TGTGCCAGCAGCTTACTGGCTAGCGAGATCTACGAGCAGTACTTC.

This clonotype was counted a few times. The CDR3 nucleotides are TGTGCCAGCAGTTTTAGGCAGGGGGCTTCCAGTCAGCCCCAGCATTTT. This sequence encodes CASSFRQGASSQPQHF. The chain recombines TRBV12-3 or TRBV12-4 with TRBJ1-5; 8 bases align to TRBD1. V lost 3 bases and J lost 6; bases outside the gene matches: 10. The CDR3 spans 16 residues.

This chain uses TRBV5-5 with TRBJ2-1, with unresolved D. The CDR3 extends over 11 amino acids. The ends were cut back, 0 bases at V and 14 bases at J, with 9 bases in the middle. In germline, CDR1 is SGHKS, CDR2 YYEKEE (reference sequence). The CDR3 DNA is TGTGCCAGCAGCTTGGACTCCGTCGAGTTCTTC. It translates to CASSLDSVEFF.

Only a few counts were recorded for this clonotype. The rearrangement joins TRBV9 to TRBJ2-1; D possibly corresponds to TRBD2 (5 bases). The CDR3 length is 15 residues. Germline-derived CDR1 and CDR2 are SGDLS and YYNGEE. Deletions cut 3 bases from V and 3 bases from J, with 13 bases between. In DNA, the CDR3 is TGTGCCAGCAGCGAAGGGCGGGTCGACTACAATGAGCAGTTCTTC. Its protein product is CASSEGRVDYNEQFF. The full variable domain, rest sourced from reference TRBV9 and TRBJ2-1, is DSGVTQTPKHLITATGQRVTLRCSPRSGDLSVYWYQQSLDQGLQFLIQYYNGEERAKGNILERFSAQQFPDLHSELNLSSLELGDSALYFCASSEGRVDYNEQFFGPGTRLTVL.

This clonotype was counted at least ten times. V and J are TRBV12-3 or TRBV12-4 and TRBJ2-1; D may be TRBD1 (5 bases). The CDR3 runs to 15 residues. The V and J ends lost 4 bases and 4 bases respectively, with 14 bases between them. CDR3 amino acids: CASSWTNPKYNEQFF. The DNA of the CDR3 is TGTGCCAGCAGTTGGACAAACCCAAAATACAATGAGCAGTTCTTC.

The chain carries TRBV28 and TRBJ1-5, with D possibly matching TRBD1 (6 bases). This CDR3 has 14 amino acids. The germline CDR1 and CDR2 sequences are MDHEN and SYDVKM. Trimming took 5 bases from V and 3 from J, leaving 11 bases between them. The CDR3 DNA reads TGTGCCAGCAGTCGGGACATTTACAATCAGCCCCAGCATTTT. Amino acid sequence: CASSRDIYNQPQHF.

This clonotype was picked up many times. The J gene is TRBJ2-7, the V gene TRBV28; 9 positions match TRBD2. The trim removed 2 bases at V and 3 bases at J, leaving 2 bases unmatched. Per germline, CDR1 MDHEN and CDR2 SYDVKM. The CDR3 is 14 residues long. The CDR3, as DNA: TGTGCCAGCAGTTTACTAGCGGGGCTCTACGAGCAGTACTTC. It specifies CASSLLAGLYEQYF.

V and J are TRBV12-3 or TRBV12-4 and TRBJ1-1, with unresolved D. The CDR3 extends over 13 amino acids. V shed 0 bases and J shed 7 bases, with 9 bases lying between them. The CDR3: CASSLAGIVEAFF. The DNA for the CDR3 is TGTGCCAGCAGTTTAGCAGGGATAGTTGAAGCTTTCTTT.

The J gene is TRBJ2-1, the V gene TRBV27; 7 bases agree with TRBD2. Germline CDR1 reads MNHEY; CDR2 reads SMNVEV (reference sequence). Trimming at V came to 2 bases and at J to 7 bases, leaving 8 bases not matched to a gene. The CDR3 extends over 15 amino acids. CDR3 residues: CASSLGAGIRNEQFF. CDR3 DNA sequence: TGTGCCAGCAGTTTAGGAGCGGGAATCAGGAATGAGCAGTTCTTC.

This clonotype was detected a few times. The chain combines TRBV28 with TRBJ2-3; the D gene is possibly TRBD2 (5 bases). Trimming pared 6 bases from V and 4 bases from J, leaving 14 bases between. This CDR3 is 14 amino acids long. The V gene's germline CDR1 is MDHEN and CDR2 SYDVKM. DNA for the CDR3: TGTGCCAGCAGGGAGGTGATGGGCCCAGATACGCAGTATTTT. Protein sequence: CASREVMGPDTQYF. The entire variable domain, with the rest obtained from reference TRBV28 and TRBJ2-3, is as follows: DVKVTQSSRYLVKRTGEKVFLECVQDMDHENMFWYRQDPGLGLRLIYFSYDVKMKEKGDIPEGYSVSREKKERFSLILESASTNQTSMYLCASREVMGPDTQYFGPGTRLTVL.

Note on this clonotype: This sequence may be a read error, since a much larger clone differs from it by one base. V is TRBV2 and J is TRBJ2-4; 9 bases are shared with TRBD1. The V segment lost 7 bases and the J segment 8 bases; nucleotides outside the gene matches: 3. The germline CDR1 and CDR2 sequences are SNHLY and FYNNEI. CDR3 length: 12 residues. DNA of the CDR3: TGTGCCAGCAAAGACAGGGGGTACATTCAGTACTTC. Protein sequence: CASKDRGYIQYF. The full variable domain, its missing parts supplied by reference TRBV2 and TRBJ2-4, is EPEVTQTPSHQVTQMGQEVILRCVPISNHLYFYWYRQILGQKVEFLVSFYNNEISEKSEIFDDQFSVERPDGSNFTLKIRSTKLEDSAMYFCASKDRGYIQYFGAGTRLSVL.

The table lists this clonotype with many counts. CDR3 nucleotides: TGTGCCAGCAGTTTATCCTTAATAGCGGGAGGGAACACCGGGGAGCTGTTTTTT. As protein: CASSLSLIAGGNTGELFF. The chain uses TRBV27 and TRBJ2-2; TRBD2 matches 10 bases. Trimming took 0 bases from V and 1 from J; bases not matched to a gene: 5. The CDR3 is 18 residues long. The germline CDR1 and CDR2 sequences are MNHEY and SMNVEV (reference sequence).

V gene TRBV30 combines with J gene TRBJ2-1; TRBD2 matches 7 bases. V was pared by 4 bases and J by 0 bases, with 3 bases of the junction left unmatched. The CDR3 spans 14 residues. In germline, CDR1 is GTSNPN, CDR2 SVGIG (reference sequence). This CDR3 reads CAWNAGDSYNEQFF. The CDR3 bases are TGTGCCTGGAATGCGGGGGACTCCTACAATGAGCAGTTCTTC.

CDR3 sequence reads: CASSFVGVLAGPTDTQYF. As DNA, the CDR3 is TGTGCCAGCAGCTTCGTGGGGGTTTTAGCGGGCCCCACAGATACGCAGTATTTT. The chain employs TRBV11-2 and TRBJ2-3; 7 bases are a match to TRBD2. The germline gives CDR1 SGHAT, CDR2 FQNNGV. The ends lost 3 bases at V and 2 bases at J; junction bases unmatched: 14. The CDR3 totals 18 residues.

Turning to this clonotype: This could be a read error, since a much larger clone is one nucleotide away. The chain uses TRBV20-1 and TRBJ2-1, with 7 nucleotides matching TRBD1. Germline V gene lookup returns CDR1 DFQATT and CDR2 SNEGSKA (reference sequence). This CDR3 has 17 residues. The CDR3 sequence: CSTRASGQEITYNEQFF. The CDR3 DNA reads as TGCAGTACTAGAGCTTCTGGACAGGAGATCACCTACAATGAGCAGTTCTTC.

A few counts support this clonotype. The CDR3 reads CSARSRPKGEQYF. CDR3 nucleotides: TGCAGTGCCAGATCACGACCCAAGGGGGAGCAGTACTTC. This chain connects TRBV20-1 to TRBJ2-7; D is possibly TRBD1 (5 bases). The CDR3 length is 13 residues. The V gene lost 6 bases and the J gene lost 7 bases, with 19 bases spanning the gap. Germline V gene sequence: CDR1 DFQATT, CDR2 SNEGSKA (reference sequence).

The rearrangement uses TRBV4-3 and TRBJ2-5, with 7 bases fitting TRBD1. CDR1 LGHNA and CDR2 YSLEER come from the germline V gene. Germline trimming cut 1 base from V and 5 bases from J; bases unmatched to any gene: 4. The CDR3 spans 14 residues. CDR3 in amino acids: CASSQGQGGETQYF. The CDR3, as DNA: TGCGCCAGCAGCCAAGGACAGGGCGGGGAGACCCAGTACTTC.

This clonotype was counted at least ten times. The CDR3 is CASSGGHHYEQYF. CDR3 bases: TGTGCCAGCTCCGGGGGACACCACTACGAGCAGTACTTC. V is TRBV18 and J is TRBJ2-7; perhaps D is TRBD1 or TRBD2 (6 bases each). Trimming left V 6 bases short and J 3 bases short, with 12 bases between. Per the germline V gene, CDR1 is KGHSH and CDR2 is LQKENI. This CDR3 has 13 residues.

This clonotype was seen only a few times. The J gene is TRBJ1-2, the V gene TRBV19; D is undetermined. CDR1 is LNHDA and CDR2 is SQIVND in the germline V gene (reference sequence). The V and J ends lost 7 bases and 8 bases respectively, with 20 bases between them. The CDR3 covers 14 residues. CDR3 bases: TGTGCCAGTACCTCTGGAGTAGGTGTCGGGGGCTACACCTTC. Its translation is CASTSGVGVGGYTF.

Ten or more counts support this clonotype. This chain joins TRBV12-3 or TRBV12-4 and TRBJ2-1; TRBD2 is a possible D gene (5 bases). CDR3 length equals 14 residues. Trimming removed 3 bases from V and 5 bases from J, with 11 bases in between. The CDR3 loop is CASSFSRTHNEQFF. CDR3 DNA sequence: TGTGCCAGCAGTTTTAGTAGGACTCACAATGAGCAGTTCTTC.